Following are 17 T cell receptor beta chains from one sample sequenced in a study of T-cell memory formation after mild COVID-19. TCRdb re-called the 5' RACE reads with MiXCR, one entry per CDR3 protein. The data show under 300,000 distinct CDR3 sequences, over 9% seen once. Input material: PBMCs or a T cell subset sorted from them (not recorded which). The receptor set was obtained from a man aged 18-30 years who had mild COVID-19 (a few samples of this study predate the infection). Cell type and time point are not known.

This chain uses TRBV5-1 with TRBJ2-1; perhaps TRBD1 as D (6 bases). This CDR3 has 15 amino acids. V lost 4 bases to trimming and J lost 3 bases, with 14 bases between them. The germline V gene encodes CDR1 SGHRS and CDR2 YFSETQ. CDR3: CASSHDRLGYNEQFF. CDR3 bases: TGCGCCAGCAGCCATGACAGGCTAGGCTACAATGAGCAGTTCTTC.

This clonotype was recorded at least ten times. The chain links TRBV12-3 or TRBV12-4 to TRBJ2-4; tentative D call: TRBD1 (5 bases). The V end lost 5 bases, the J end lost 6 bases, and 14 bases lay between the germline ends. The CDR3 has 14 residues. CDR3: CASSPQGWGNIQYF. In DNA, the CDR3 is TGTGCCAGCAGTCCGCAGGGATGGGGAAACATTCAGTACTTC.

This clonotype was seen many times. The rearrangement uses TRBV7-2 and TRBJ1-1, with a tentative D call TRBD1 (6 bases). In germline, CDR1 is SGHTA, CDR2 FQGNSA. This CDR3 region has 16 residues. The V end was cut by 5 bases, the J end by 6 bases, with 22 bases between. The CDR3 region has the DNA TGTGCCAGCAGCCGCTCCCGGGGGGCTTCTTTGGCTGAAGCTTTCTTT. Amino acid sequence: CASSRSRGASLAEAFF.

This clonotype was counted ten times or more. Written as DNA, the CDR3 is TGTGCCAGCGGGCCGGACAGCAGCTCCTACAATGAGCAGTTCTTC. This translates into CASGPDSSSYNEQFF. The chain is built from TRBV7-6 and TRBJ2-1; possible D gene TRBD1, 6 bases. Germline V gene data show CDR1 as SGHVS and CDR2 as FNYEAQ. The CDR3 totals 15 residues. The germline V and J ends were trimmed by 8 bases and 0 bases, with 14 bases remaining between them.

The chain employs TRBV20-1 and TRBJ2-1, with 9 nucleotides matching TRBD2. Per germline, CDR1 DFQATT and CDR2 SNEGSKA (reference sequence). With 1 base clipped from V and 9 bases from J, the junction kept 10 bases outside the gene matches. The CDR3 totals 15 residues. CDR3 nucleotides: TGCAGTGCTAGAGTCCGGCTAGCGGGGCTACCTGAGCAGTTCTTC. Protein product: CSARVRLAGLPEQFF.

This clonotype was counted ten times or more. The CDR3 sequence is CASSLVGGGAYEQYF. The CDR3 coding sequence is TGTGCCAGCAGCTTAGTGGGTGGTGGGGCCTACGAGCAGTACTTC. This chain links TRBV7-9 with TRBJ2-7; D is uncertain. This CDR3 is built from 15 residues. The V gene's germline CDR1 is SEHNR and CDR2 FQNEAQ (reference sequence). Trimming removed 1 base at V and 2 bases at J, with 12 bases between.

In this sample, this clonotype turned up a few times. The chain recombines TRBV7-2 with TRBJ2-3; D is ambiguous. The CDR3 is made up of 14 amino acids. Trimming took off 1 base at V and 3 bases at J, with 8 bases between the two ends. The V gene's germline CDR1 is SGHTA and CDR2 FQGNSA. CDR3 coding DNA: TGTGCCAGCAGCTTAGGGTTCGCTACAGATACGCAGTATTTT. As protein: CASSLGFATDTQYF.

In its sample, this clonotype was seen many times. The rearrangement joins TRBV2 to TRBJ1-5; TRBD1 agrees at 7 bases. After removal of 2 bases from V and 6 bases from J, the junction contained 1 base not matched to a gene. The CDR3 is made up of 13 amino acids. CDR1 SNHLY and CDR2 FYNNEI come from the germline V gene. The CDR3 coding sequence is TGTGCCAGCAGTGAACACAGGGGTCAGCCCCAGCATTTT. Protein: CASSEHRGQPQHF.

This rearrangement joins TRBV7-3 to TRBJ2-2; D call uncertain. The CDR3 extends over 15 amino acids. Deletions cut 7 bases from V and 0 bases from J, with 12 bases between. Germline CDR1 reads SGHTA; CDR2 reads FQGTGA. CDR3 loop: CASNTPNANTGELFF. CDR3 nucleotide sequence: TGTGCCAGCAACACACCAAATGCGAACACCGGGGAGCTGTTTTTT. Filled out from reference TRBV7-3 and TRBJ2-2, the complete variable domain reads GAGVSQTPSNKVTEKGKYVELRCDPISGHTALYWYRQSLGQGPEFLIYFQGTGAADDSGLPNDRFFAVRPEGSVSTLKIQRTERGDSAVYLCASNTPNANTGELFFGEGSRLTVL.

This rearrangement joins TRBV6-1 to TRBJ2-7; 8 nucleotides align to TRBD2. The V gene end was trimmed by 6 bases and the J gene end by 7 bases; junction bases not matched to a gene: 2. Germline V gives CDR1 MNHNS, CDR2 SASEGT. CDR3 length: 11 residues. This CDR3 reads CASRAGEEQYF. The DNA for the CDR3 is TGTGCCAGCAGAGCGGGGGAGGAGCAGTACTTC.

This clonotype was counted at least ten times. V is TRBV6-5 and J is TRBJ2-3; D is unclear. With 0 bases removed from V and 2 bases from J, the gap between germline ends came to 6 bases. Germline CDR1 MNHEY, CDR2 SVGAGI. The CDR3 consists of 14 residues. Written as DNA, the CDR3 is TGTGCCAGCAGTTACTCCCCCTCCACAGATACGCAGTATTTT. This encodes CASSYSPSTDTQYF.

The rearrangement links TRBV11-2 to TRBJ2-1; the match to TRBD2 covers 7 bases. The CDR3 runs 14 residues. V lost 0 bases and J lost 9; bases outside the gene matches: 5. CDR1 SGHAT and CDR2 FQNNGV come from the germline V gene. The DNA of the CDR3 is TGTGCCAGCAGCTTAGATAGGGCTAGCGGTGAGCAGTTCTTC. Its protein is CASSLDRASGEQFF.

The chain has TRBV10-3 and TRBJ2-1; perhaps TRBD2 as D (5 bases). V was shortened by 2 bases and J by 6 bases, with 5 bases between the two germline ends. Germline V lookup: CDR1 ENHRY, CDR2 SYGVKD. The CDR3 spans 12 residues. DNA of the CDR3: TGTGCCATCAGTGAGGGGAGCAATGAGCAGTTCTTC. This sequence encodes CAISEGSNEQFF.

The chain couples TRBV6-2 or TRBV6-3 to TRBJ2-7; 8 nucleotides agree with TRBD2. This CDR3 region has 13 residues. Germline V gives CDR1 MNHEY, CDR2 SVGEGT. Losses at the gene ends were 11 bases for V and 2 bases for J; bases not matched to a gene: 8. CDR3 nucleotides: TGTGCCGGCGCGCCCGGGGGGGCCTACGAGCAGTACTTC. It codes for CAGAPGGAYEQYF.

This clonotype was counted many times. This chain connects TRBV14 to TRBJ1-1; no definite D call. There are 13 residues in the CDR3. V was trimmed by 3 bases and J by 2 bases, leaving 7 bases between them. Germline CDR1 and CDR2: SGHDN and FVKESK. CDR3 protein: CASSHTHNTEAFF. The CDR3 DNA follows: TGTGCCAGCAGCCATACGCATAACACTGAAGCTTTCTTT.

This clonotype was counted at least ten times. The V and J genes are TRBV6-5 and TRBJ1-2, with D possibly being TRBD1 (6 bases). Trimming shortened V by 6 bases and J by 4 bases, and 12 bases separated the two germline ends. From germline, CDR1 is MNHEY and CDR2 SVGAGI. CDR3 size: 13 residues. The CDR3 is CASRAGQFYGYTF. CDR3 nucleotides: TGTGCCAGCAGAGCCGGACAGTTCTATGGCTACACCTTC.

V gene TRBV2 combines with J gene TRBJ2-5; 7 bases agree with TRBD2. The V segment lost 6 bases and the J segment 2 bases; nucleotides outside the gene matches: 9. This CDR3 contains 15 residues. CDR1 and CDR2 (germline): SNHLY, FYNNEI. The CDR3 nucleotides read TGTGCCAGCAGGCCGGGGACTACTCTTCAAGAGACCCAGTACTTC. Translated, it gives CASRPGTTLQETQYF. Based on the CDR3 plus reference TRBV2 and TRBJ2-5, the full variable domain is EPEVTQTPSHQVTQMGQEVILRCVPISNHLYFYWYRQILGQKVEFLVSFYNNEISEKSEIFDDQFSVERPDGSNFTLKIRSTKLEDSAMYFCASRPGTTLQETQYFGPGTRLLVL.